The subject of this entry is one TCR beta chain. Clones were read by immunoSEQ multiplex PCR, and TCRdb kept only the in-frame ones, dropping some. Among hundreds of thousands of clones listed, 83% were seen once. The germline CDR1 and CDR2 sequences are MDHEN and SYDVKM. The CDR3 is 15 amino acids. The trim removed 10 bases at V and 0 bases at J, leaving 7 bases unmatched. This sample stems from a study of blood T cell repertoires in COVID-19. Overall study context: The analysed material was cDNA or gDNA that came from T cells, B-cell-depleted T cells, or PBMCs.

The TCR comes from an elderly man with acute or convalescent COVID-19. This chain links TRBV28 with TRBJ2-3; 10 positions match TRBD1. Material: peripheral blood. DNA of the CDR3: TGTGCCACCAGGACAGGGGGGGCTAGCACAGATACGCAGTATTTT. Translating gives CATRTGGASTDTQYF. The whole variable domain, filled in from reference TRBV28 and TRBJ2-3, reads DVKVTQSSRYLVKRTGEKVFLECVQDMDHENMFWYRQDPGLGLRLIYFSYDVKMKEKGDIPEGYSVSREKKERFSLILESASTNQTSMYLCATRTGGASTDTQYFGPGTRLTVL.